These 27 T cell receptor beta chains came from one sample sequenced in a study of blood T cells in healthy people across ages. Primers used in a second PCR of roughly 7 to 12 cycles were a sample-barcoded 5' primer and a J-beta primer mix. TCRdb used MiXCR to reprocess the 5' RACE reads, holding one entry per CDR3 protein. The sample contains around 1,100,000 distinct CDR3 sequences, 35% to 45% of which appear only once. The sample taken for sequencing was blood. The receptor source for this set is a man between 18 and 29 years old in good health.

A remark on this clonotype: A read error may explain this, as a much larger clone is one base away. The chain carries TRBV27 and TRBJ2-3; D is perhaps TRBD1 (6 bases). The CDR3 sequence is 13 residues long. Trimming cost V 5 bases and J 8 bases, with 14 bases left between them. The germline gives CDR1 MNHEY, CDR2 SMNVEV (reference sequence). CDR3 in amino acids: CASSVMGAGTQYF. As DNA, the CDR3 is TGTGCCAGCAGTGTAATGGGGGCAGGTACGCAGTATTTT.

The gene calls are TRBV20-1 and TRBJ2-4, with 9 nucleotides matching TRBD1. The end of the DNA fits TRBJ2-5 better, so the J call may be wrong. Germline values: CDR1 DFQATT, CDR2 SNEGSKA (reference sequence). The CDR3 sequence is 15 residues long. CDR3 nucleotides: TGCAGTGCTCCAGATCATGGGACAGGGAAAGAGACCCAGTACTTC. Its translation: CSAPDHGTGKETQYF.

This chain uses TRBV30 with TRBJ1-2, with D possibly matching TRBD1 (5 bases). This CDR3 comprises 13 residues. V lost 5 bases and J lost 2, with 12 bases in between. Looked up from germline, CDR1 is GTSNPN and CDR2 is SVGIG (reference sequence). In nucleotides, the CDR3 is TGTGCCTGGGCCTCCCAGGGAAACTATGGCTACACCTTC. Its translation: CAWASQGNYGYTF.

This clonotype has only a few counts. DNA for the CDR3: TGCGCCAGCAGCCAAGATACCGGGTCGCGTCAGCCCCAGCATTTT. It yields the protein CASSQDTGSRQPQHF. The rearrangement joins TRBV4-3 to TRBJ1-5, with unresolved D. CDR1 LGHNA and CDR2 YSLEER come from the germline V gene. Trimming stripped 0 bases from V and 6 bases from J, with 12 bases between. The CDR3 contains 15 residues.

The rearrangement joins TRBV12-5 to TRBJ1-2; TRBD1 matches 8 bases. This CDR3 spans 14 amino acids. Unmatched junction bases numbered 9, after V lost 3 bases and J lost 9 bases. Looked up from germline, CDR1 is LGHNT and CDR2 is FRNRAP. The CDR3 sequence: CASGFEDREIRYTF. The CDR3 bases are TGTGCTAGTGGTTTCGAGGACAGGGAAATCCGCTACACCTTC.

This chain uses TRBV4-2 with TRBJ2-3, with a tentative D call TRBD2 (5 bases). The CDR3 has 16 amino acids. Germline CDR1 is LGHNA and CDR2 is YNFKEQ. The ends were cut back, 1 base at V and 0 bases at J, with 11 bases in the middle. The CDR3 nucleotides are TGTGCCAGCAGCCAAGGAATTACTAGTAGCACAGATACGCAGTATTTT. Protein: CASSQGITSSTDTQYF.

This rearrangement joins TRBV4-2 to TRBJ2-5, with TRBD2 matching 9 bases. The CDR3 loop spans 16 amino acids. Trimming removed 1 base from V and 2 bases from J; junction bases left unmatched: 5. Germline loops: CDR1 LGHNA, CDR2 YNFKEQ. CDR3 amino acids: CASSQAATSGQETQYF. In DNA form, the CDR3 reads TGTGCCAGCAGCCAAGCGGCGACTAGCGGTCAAGAGACCCAGTACTTC.

The genes are TRBV10-3 and TRBJ2-1; perhaps TRBD2 as D (6 bases). Germline CDR1 reads ENHRY; CDR2 reads SYGVKD. CDR3 length: 12 amino acids. Between the trimmed V and J ends, which lost 2 bases and 13 bases, there was a span of 12 bases. This chain's CDR3 is CAISENRETQFF. The DNA of the CDR3 is TGTGCCATCAGTGAGAACCGGGAGACCCAGTTCTTC.

The CDR3 loop is CASSLFGQANYGYTF. The DNA of the CDR3 is TGCGCCAGCAGCCTATTCGGACAGGCCAACTATGGCTACACCTTC. The genes are TRBV4-1 and TRBJ1-2, with 7 bases matching TRBD1. CDR1 and CDR2 (germline): MGHRA, YSYEKL. Trimming cost V 4 bases and J 2 bases; bases outside gene matches: 7. The CDR3 consists of 15 residues.

There are a few counts of this clonotype. The chain uses TRBV7-3 and TRBJ2-5; 13 positions agree with TRBD2. CDR3 length: 18 amino acids. Germline assignment: CDR1 SGHTA and CDR2 FQGTGA. J gave up 3 bases and V 1 base, and 8 bases lay outside the gene matches. The CDR3 here is CASSLKGLAGSQKETQYF. DNA of the CDR3: TGTGCCAGCAGCTTAAAGGGACTAGCGGGGTCACAGAAAGAGACCCAGTACTTC.

A few counts support this clonotype. This sequence joins TRBV6-5 and TRBJ1-2; D unclear. CDR3 length: 13 residues. The germline V gene has CDR1 MNHEY and CDR2 SVGAGI. The germline V and J ends were trimmed by 0 bases and 7 bases, with 9 bases remaining between them. The CDR3 coding sequence is TGTGCCAGCAGTTACTCGATGAAGAGTGGCTACACCTTC. Residues: CASSYSMKSGYTF.

On this clonotype itself: A much more abundant neighbour one base away suggests this may be a read error. The V gene is TRBV27, the J gene TRBJ2-7, with 8 bases matching TRBD1. The CDR3 consists of 13 residues. V lost 5 bases, J lost 3 bases, and 3 bases stayed unmatched. The V gene's germline CDR1 is MNHEY and CDR2 SMNVEV (reference sequence). In DNA, the CDR3 is TGTGCCAGCAGTGTGGGACAGGTCTACGAGCAGTACTTC. It is translated as CASSVGQVYEQYF.

This clonotype was detected ten times or more. CDR3 in amino acids: CSAAPGQGGNEQFF. The CDR3 coding sequence is TGCAGTGCTGCACCGGGACAGGGCGGAAATGAGCAGTTCTTC. The V and J genes are TRBV20-1 and TRBJ2-1; the match to TRBD1 covers 9 bases. This CDR3 spans 14 amino acids. The V segment lost 5 bases and the J segment 7 bases; nucleotides outside the gene matches: 9. CDR1 and CDR2 (germline): DFQATT, SNEGSKA (reference sequence).

This clonotype was counted only a few times. DNA for the CDR3: TGTGCCACCAGTGATGATAGGGGCGAGCAGTACTTC. It codes for CATSDDRGEQYF. The J gene is TRBJ2-4, the V gene TRBV24-1; D may be TRBD1 (5 bases). Matching the DNA end better, TRBJ2-7 makes the J call doubtful. Germline CDR1 and CDR2: KGHDR and SFDVKD. The CDR3 contains 12 residues.

This clonotype was counted only a few times. The genes are TRBV28 and TRBJ1-5; no clear D gene. V shed 6 bases and J shed 3 bases, with 6 bases lying between them. This CDR3 has 12 amino acids. Germline V gene sequence: CDR1 MDHEN, CDR2 SYDVKM. CDR3: CASRANNQPQHF. DNA of the CDR3: TGTGCCAGCAGGGCCAACAATCAGCCCCAGCATTTT.

This chain joins TRBV24-1 and TRBJ2-2; D is undetermined. Germline CDR1 KGHDR, CDR2 SFDVKD. Trimming removed 12 bases at V and 2 bases at J, with 12 bases between. This CDR3 spans 13 amino acids. The CDR3 is CASGQDNTGELFF. In nucleotides, the CDR3 is TGTGCCTCCGGTCAGGACAACACCGGGGAGCTGTTTTTT.

The rearrangement links TRBV10-3 to TRBJ2-1, with TRBD1 matching 9 bases. CDR3 length: 15 residues. From germline, CDR1 is ENHRY and CDR2 SYGVKD. The trim removed 10 bases at V and 4 bases at J, leaving 11 bases unmatched. The CDR3 sequence: CASRTGTGTYNEQFF. For the CDR3, the DNA is TGTGCCAGTAGAACCGGGACAGGGACTTACAATGAGCAGTTCTTC.

This chain links TRBV6-2 or TRBV6-3 with TRBJ2-1, with TRBD1 matching over 9 bases. V lost 11 bases to trimming and J lost 5 bases; unmatched junction nucleotides: 10. This CDR3 is 14 amino acids long. From germline, CDR1 is MNHEY and CDR2 SVGEGT. CDR3 residues: CAARRRDRDNEQFF. As DNA, the CDR3 is TGTGCCGCCCGAAGGCGGGACAGGGACAATGAGCAGTTCTTC.

In its sample, this clonotype was seen a few times. The CDR3 DNA reads TGCAGTGCTAGTGGGAGCGGCTCCTACAATGAGCAGTACTTC. Translating it yields CSASGSGSYNEQYF. The V and J genes are TRBV20-1 and TRBJ2-1, with D possibly matching TRBD2 (5 bases). The J call may not be correct, given that the DNA end is closer to TRBJ2-7. This CDR3 has 14 amino acids. Germline CDR1 DFQATT, CDR2 SNEGSKA (reference sequence).

This clonotype was picked up a small number of times. The J gene is TRBJ2-3, the V gene TRBV10-3; D tentatively fits TRBD1 or TRBD2 (5 bases each). There are 16 residues in the CDR3. Trimming cost V 0 bases and J 0 bases, with 10 bases left between them. Germline-derived CDR1 and CDR2 are ENHRY and SYGVKD. CDR3 amino acids: CAISESGELSTDTQYF. The CDR3 DNA sequence: TGTGCCATCAGTGAGTCGGGGGAACTGAGCACAGATACGCAGTATTTT.

The chain uses TRBV6-5 and TRBJ1-5, with unresolved D. The CDR3 is 12 amino acids. In germline, CDR1 is MNHEY, CDR2 SVGAGI. V shed 11 bases and J shed 3 bases, with 11 bases lying between them. The chain's CDR3 is CAEGRINQPQHF. For the CDR3, the DNA is TGTGCCGAGGGCAGGATCAATCAGCCCCAGCATTTT.

The gene calls are TRBV27 and TRBJ1-2; TRBD1 matches at 7 bases. CDR1 is MNHEY and CDR2 is SMNVEV in the germline V gene (reference sequence). The J segment lost 0 bases and the V segment lost 6 bases, leaving 13 bases of the junction unmatched. There are 17 residues in the CDR3. CDR3 bases: TGTGCCAGCAGCCAAGCCCCTACAGGGGATCCTAACTATGGCTACACCTTC. It is translated as CASSQAPTGDPNYGYTF.

The rearrangement uses TRBV3-1 and TRBJ2-4; 10 bases are a match to TRBD2. J was trimmed by 0 bases and V by 4 bases; bases with no gene match: 9. The germline CDR1 and CDR2 sequences are LGHDT and YNNKEL (reference sequence). This CDR3 comprises 18 residues. The CDR3 loop reads CASSPGASGGLAKNIQYF. CDR3 in DNA: TGTGCCAGCAGCCCCGGGGCTAGCGGGGGACTAGCCAAAAACATTCAGTACTTC.

This clonotype was counted only a few times. The genes are TRBV20-1 and TRBJ2-1; TRBD2 matches 7 bases. The junction had 17 bases not matched to a gene; V was cut back by 6 bases and J by 0 bases. Per the germline V gene, CDR1 is DFQATT and CDR2 is SNEGSKA (reference sequence). The CDR3 totals 18 residues. This chain's CDR3 is CSASRDLAVISSYNEQFF. The CDR3, as DNA: TGCAGTGCAAGCAGGGATCTAGCGGTGATCAGCTCCTACAATGAGCAGTTCTTC.

V gene TRBV25-1 combines with J gene TRBJ2-5, with D possibly being TRBD2 (6 bases). Between the trimmed V and J ends, which lost 4 bases and 7 bases, there was a span of 16 bases. There are 14 residues in the CDR3. Germline values: CDR1 MGHDK, CDR2 SYGVNS. CDR3 protein: CASSALGGLGTQYF. The CDR3 DNA reads TGTGCCAGCAGTGCGCTTGGGGGGTTGGGGACCCAGTACTTC.

V usage is TRBV6-6 and J usage is TRBJ1-1; D unclear. The CDR3 is made up of 16 amino acids. Trimming left V 6 bases short and J 0 bases short, with 17 bases between. Germline CDR1 and CDR2: MNHNY and SVGAGI (reference sequence). In DNA, the CDR3 is TGTGCCAGCAGGCAAAACCCTAAATCGTTGAACACTGAAGCTTTCTTT. Translated, it gives CASRQNPKSLNTEAFF.

J is TRBJ1-1 and V is TRBV12-3 or TRBV12-4; 12 positions match TRBD1. The CDR3 consists of 16 residues. Unmatched junction bases numbered 9, after V lost 6 bases and J lost 4 bases. DNA for the CDR3: TGTGCCAGCAGGGGGACAGGGGGCTCTTCTTCCACTGAAGCTTTCTTT. This codes for CASRGTGGSSSTEAFF.